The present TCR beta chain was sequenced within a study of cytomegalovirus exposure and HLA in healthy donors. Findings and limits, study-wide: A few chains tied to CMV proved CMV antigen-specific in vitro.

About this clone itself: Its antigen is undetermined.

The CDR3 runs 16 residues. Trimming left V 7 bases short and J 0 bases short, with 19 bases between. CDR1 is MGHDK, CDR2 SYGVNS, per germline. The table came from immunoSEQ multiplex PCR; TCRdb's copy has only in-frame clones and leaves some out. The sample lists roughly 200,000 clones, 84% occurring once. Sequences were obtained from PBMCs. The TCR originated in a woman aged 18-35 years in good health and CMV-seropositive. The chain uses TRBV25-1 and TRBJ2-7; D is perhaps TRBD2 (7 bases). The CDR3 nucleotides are TGTGCCAGCACCACCCAATCGGGGGGCCCCTCCTACGAGCAGTACTTC. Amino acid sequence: CASTTQSGGPSYEQYF.